A single sample is the source of the 11 T cell receptor beta chains below, sequenced in a study of T cells in Graves' hyperthyroidism and ophthalmopathy. RNA transcripts served as the template for amplifying TCR beta CDR3 regions. HTBI primers were used for first-round RT-PCR of the TCR CDR3. TCRdb processed the multiplex PCR reads anew with MiXCR; each CDR3 protein has one entry. Seen here are 94,000 or so distinct CDR3 sequences, about 51% observed once, and the top ten hold roughly a quarter. Input material: blood. The receptors derive from a woman aged 40 to 50 with Graves' hyperthyroidism.

Within the sample, this clonotype is medium-sized. The V gene is TRBV10-3, the J gene TRBJ2-2, with D possibly matching TRBD1 (5 bases). CDR3 length: 12 residues. The V gene lost 6 bases and the J gene lost 6 bases, with 8 bases spanning the gap. Germline lookup yields CDR1 ENHRY and CDR2 SYGVKD. The CDR3 is CAIRGVAGELFF. The CDR3 DNA sequence: TGTGCCATCAGAGGGGTAGCCGGGGAGCTGTTTTTT.

V usage is TRBV7-9 and J usage is TRBJ1-2, with D unresolved. V was shortened by 9 bases and J by 4 bases, with 12 bases between the two germline ends. The CDR3 is 12 amino acids. Germline CDR1 SEHNR, CDR2 FQNEAQ (reference sequence). The DNA for the CDR3 is TGTGCCAGTAGTATCCGGTCCTATGGCTACACCTTC. The encoded protein is CASSIRSYGYTF.

This clonotype was recorded many times. The rearrangement uses TRBV10-3 and TRBJ2-7, with D tentatively TRBD2 (5 bases). Trimming shortened V by 10 bases and J by 3 bases, and 25 bases separated the two germline ends. Per the germline V gene, CDR1 is ENHRY and CDR2 is SYGVKD. This CDR3 spans 16 amino acids. The CDR3 region is CASRESGIKRSYEQYF. The CDR3 DNA reads as TGTGCCAGCCGTGAATCGGGGATTAAGCGGAGCTACGAGCAGTACTTC.

This sequence joins TRBV2 and TRBJ1-5, with D unresolved. V lost 2 bases and J 2 bases, leaving 7 bases between the germline ends. There are 14 residues in the CDR3. Germline CDR1 is SNHLY and CDR2 is FYNNEI. The chain's CDR3 is CASSELAGNQPQHF. The DNA for the CDR3 is TGTGCCAGCAGTGAACTAGCGGGCAATCAGCCCCAGCATTTT.

The rearrangement joins TRBV10-2 to TRBJ1-1; D might be TRBD1 (6 bases). CDR3 length: 13 amino acids. The germline gives CDR1 WSHSY, CDR2 SAAADI. V was shortened by 8 bases and J by 4 bases, with 14 bases between the two germline ends. CDR3 bases: TGCGCCAGCGGACCGGGACAACGCACTGAAGCTTTCTTT. The encoded protein is CASGPGQRTEAFF.

The rearrangement links TRBV5-1 to TRBJ1-2; D possibly corresponds to TRBD1 (5 bases). Germline loops: CDR1 SGHRS, CDR2 YFSETQ. V lost 5 bases and J lost 11, with 16 bases in between. CDR3 length: 12 amino acids. In DNA, the CDR3 is TGCGCCAGCAGTCTGGAACGGGGGGGTTACACCTTC. It codes for CASSLERGGYTF.

Notes on this clonotype: Being one base from a much bigger clone, this may be a read error. V usage is TRBV2 and J usage is TRBJ2-5; 7 nucleotides agree with TRBD1. The CDR3 is made up of 14 amino acids. Germline V gene lookup returns CDR1 SNHLY and CDR2 FYNNEI. The CDR3 loop reads CTSTQDSPGQPQYF. CDR3 coding DNA: TGTACCAGCACGCAGGACAGTCCGGGACAGCCCCAGTACTTC.

This clonotype was picked up many times. The chain couples TRBV4-1 to TRBJ1-1; D unresolved. Germline V CDR1 and CDR2: MGHRA, YSYEKL. The length of the CDR3 is 14 residues. Trimming shortened V by 4 bases and J by 5 bases, and 14 bases separated the two germline ends. CDR3 amino acids: CASSLAQVGTEAFF. In DNA form, the CDR3 reads TGCGCCAGCAGCCTAGCGCAGGTGGGAACTGAAGCTTTCTTT.

This clonotype was observed many times. The chain combines TRBV4-1 with TRBJ2-7; perhaps D is TRBD1 or TRBD2 (5 bases each). Deletions cut 0 bases from V and 2 bases from J, with 11 bases between. The CDR3 is made up of 15 amino acids. Germline V CDR1 and CDR2: MGHRA, YSYEKL. The CDR3 sequence: CASSQEELGAYEQYF. The DNA of the CDR3 is TGCGCCAGCAGCCAAGAAGAGTTGGGGGCCTACGAGCAGTACTTC.

The chain carries TRBV5-4 and TRBJ1-6, with D uncertain. CDR3 length: 14 amino acids. Trimming removed 0 bases at V and 10 bases at J, with 11 bases between. Germline lookup yields CDR1 SGHNT and CDR2 YYREEE (reference sequence). The CDR3 DNA is TGTGCCAGCAGCTTGGGTGGCTTAGGATCACCCCTCCACTTT. Encoded protein: CASSLGGLGSPLHF.

This clonotype has ten or more counts. The V call is TRBV7-2, the J call TRBJ1-3; D is possibly TRBD1 (5 bases). This CDR3 spans 16 amino acids. Trimming removed 5 bases at V and 6 bases at J, with 20 bases between. Germline CDR1 SGHTA, CDR2 FQGNSA. The CDR3 sequence: CASSQGIRTPQNTIYF. The CDR3, as DNA: TGTGCCAGCAGCCAGGGAATAAGGACACCGCAAAACACCATATATTTT.